This TCR beta chain was sequenced during a study of blood T cell repertoires in COVID-19 (dated by TCRdb to the early 2020s). Context from the whole study: Samples from collaborators originated in the United States, Italy and Spain and spanned both the acute and convalescent phases of COVID-19. The material from the prospective study consisted of cDNA or gDNA derived from T cells, B-cell-depleted T cells, or PBMCs. Deeply sampled blood TCRbeta repertoires from subjects exposed to, actively infected with, or recovered from COVID-19 were included in the dataset. A freely available public database, intended as a resource for researchers studying the immune response to SARS-CoV-2, is where the repertoires were released. Samples came from the ongoing ImmuneRACE study (first 160 participants) plus 1,254 subjects from 6 global collaborators. Nearly every sample came with metadata listing a de-identified subject ID, COVID-19 status, age in years and sex. Where available, HLA class I and class II types were taken from metadata supplied by the sample provider and were not determined by assay-based typing.

TCRbeta CDR3 regions were amplified from genomic DNA using the immunoSEQ Assay, a bias-controlled multiplex PCR. As for the original processing: The number of nucleated cells in each sample was estimated from the amplification of reference gene primers within the assay. Sequence reads were collapsed and filtered to measure the absolute abundance of every unique TCRbeta CDR3 rearrangement. Productive Simpson clonality was computed per sample as the square root of Simpson's diversity index over productive rearrangements. What TCRdb holds here is the immuneACCESS table cut down to in-frame rearrangements. Part of the clones is not present; checked against another copy, under half of the missing clones reflect an unresolved V gene, and the others are unexplained. D and trimming come from the DNA, and the V and J calls and clone size come from that table. This sample gives 130,000 or so clones in total; about 82% of them show up just once. The ten biggest clones cover approximately 8.3% of the sample.

Overall study outcomes, separate from this receptor: How much clinical and demographic metadata was included differed by source and by participant, and the metadata was provided uncurated.

This clone was found a few times. Its antigen is currently not known. No much larger clone exists at a distance of one base, and base qualities are not known. Each collaborating institution followed its own protocols to collect whole blood in K2EDTA tubes. For TCRbeta analysis, collaborators shipped samples as frozen whole blood, isolated PBMCs, or DNA extracted from either of those sample types. Specimen: peripheral blood. This TCR was recovered from a woman aged 60-75 years with acute or convalescent COVID-19.

The CDR3 sequence is CSARGGYGYTF. The nucleotide sequence reads TGCAGTGCTAGGGGGGGCTATGGCTACACCTTC. Recombination connected TRBV20-1 to TRBJ1-2; TRBD1 might be the D gene, on 5 matching bases. From a lookup of the germline V gene (reference sequence), CDR1 and CDR2 are DFQATT and SNEGSKA. Spanning cysteine to phenylalanine, the CDR3 consists of 11 amino acids. Left in the record is the CDR3 DNA by itself, 33 bases read in frame from the first base. Deletion took 3 bases off V and 4 bases off J, with a span of 6 bases between the germline ends.